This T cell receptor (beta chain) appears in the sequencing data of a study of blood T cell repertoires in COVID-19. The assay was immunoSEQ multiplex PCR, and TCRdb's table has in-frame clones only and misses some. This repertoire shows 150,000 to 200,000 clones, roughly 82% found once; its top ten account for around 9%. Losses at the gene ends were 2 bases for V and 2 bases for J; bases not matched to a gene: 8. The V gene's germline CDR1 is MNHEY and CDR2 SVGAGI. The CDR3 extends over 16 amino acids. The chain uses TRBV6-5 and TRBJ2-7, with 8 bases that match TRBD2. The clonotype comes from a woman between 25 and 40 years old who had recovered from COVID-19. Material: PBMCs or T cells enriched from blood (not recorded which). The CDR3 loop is CASSYGFLAGPYEQYF. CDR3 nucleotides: TGTGCCAGCAGTTACGGGTTCCTAGCGGGCCCCTACGAGCAGTACTTC.